The next 23 T cell receptor beta chains were all read from a single sample in a study of blood T cell repertoires in COVID-19. Only in-frame clones appear in the TCRdb table, and some are missing; sequencing was by immunoSEQ multiplex PCR. This table has 65,000 to 70,000 clones, around 86% appearing once. The sequenced sample consisted of peripheral blood. These receptors originate from a man aged 40-49 years with COVID-19, enrolled during active disease.

About this clone itself: Other DNA sequences of this sample code for an identical CDR3. This rearrangement joins TRBV12-3 or TRBV12-4 to TRBJ1-2; D is undetermined. This CDR3 spans 12 amino acids. Trimming cost V 3 bases and J 8 bases, with 10 bases left between them. CDR3 DNA sequence: TGTGCCAGCAGTTTGGAGGGATCGGGCTACACCTTC. Its translation is CASSLEGSGYTF.

The chain employs TRBV5-4 and TRBJ2-5, with TRBD2 matching over 7 bases. The junction had 6 bases not matched to a gene; V was cut back by 0 bases and J by 7 bases. The germline gives CDR1 SGHNT, CDR2 YYREEE (reference sequence). This CDR3 has 14 residues. As DNA, the CDR3 is TGTGCCAGCAGCTTGGGGACTAGGGCAGGGACCCAGTACTTC. Protein sequence: CASSLGTRAGTQYF.

V gene TRBV10-3 combines with J gene TRBJ2-7, with TRBD1 matching over 7 bases. Germline V CDR1 and CDR2: ENHRY, SYGVKD. This CDR3 is 15 amino acids long. Losses at the gene ends were 11 bases for V and 0 bases for J; bases not matched to a gene: 13. The CDR3 reads CAGGDEDRRSYEQYF. The CDR3 DNA is TGTGCCGGTGGGGATGAGGACAGGCGCTCCTACGAGCAGTACTTC.

The rearrangement joins TRBV6-1 to TRBJ2-7, with 7 positions matching TRBD1. V was pared by 1 base and J by 4 bases, with 4 bases of the junction left unmatched. The CDR3 loop spans 14 amino acids. Germline V gives CDR1 MNHNS, CDR2 SASEGT. In nucleotides, the CDR3 is TGTGCCAGCAGTGAAGAAGGGGGCTTATACGAGCAGTACTTC. This translates into CASSEEGGLYEQYF.

The chain joins TRBV10-1 to TRBJ2-3; 12 nucleotides line up with TRBD2. Germline V gene data show CDR1 as WNHNN and CDR2 as SYGVQD (reference sequence). The trim removed 6 bases at V and 5 bases at J, leaving 9 bases unmatched. CDR3 length: 16 amino acids. CDR3 in amino acids: CASSSGLAGLKDTQYF. For the CDR3, the DNA is TGCGCCAGCAGCTCCGGACTAGCGGGGCTCAAAGATACGCAGTATTTT.

The rearrangement joins TRBV19 to TRBJ2-3; maybe TRBD2 (6 bases). The CDR3 is 15 amino acids. Germline loops: CDR1 LNHDA, CDR2 SQIVND (reference sequence). V lost 1 base and J lost 0, with 8 bases in between. In nucleotides, the CDR3 is TGTGCCAGTAGTATAGGGAGGGGTAGCACAGATACGCAGTATTTT. Translated: CASSIGRGSTDTQYF.

The CDR3 nucleotides are TGTGCCAGTAACCGGGGGGCGCGGGGCTACACCTTC. Its protein is CASNRGARGYTF. The V call is TRBV2, the J call TRBJ1-2; a possible D gene is TRBD1 (6 bases). Germline CDR1 SNHLY, CDR2 FYNNEI. Trimming took 9 bases from V and 8 from J, leaving 16 bases between them. This CDR3 is 12 amino acids long.

The chain recombines TRBV19 with TRBJ2-3; 8 bases map to TRBD1. The CDR3 extends over 15 amino acids. With 6 bases clipped from V and 1 base from J, the junction kept 6 bases outside the gene matches. Germline assignment: CDR1 LNHDA and CDR2 SQIVND (reference sequence). The CDR3 loop is CASSLPGQGTDTQYF. The CDR3 nucleotides read TGTGCCAGTAGCTTACCGGGACAGGGCACAGATACGCAGTATTTT.

V usage is TRBV2 and J usage is TRBJ1-1; 11 nucleotides agree with TRBD1. Germline V gene lookup returns CDR1 SNHLY and CDR2 FYNNEI. The CDR3 contains 14 residues. Trimming removed 6 bases from V and 3 bases from J; junction bases left unmatched: 3. The chain's CDR3 is CASRVDRGHTEAFF. The CDR3, as DNA: TGTGCCAGCAGGGTGGACAGGGGGCACACTGAAGCTTTCTTT.

J is TRBJ1-1 and V is TRBV9; possible D gene TRBD1, 6 bases. This CDR3 comprises 15 residues. Trimming removed 0 bases at V and 3 bases at J, with 12 bases between. The germline V gene encodes CDR1 SGDLS and CDR2 YYNGEE. CDR3 in DNA: TGTGCCAGCAGCGTAGGCAGGGGCGGATACACTGAAGCTTTCTTT. It specifies CASSVGRGGYTEAFF.

This clone was seen only once. This chain connects TRBV18 to TRBJ2-7; TRBD1 agrees at 8 bases. Losses at the gene ends were 3 bases for V and 2 bases for J; bases not matched to a gene: 3. CDR3 size: 14 residues. Germline V gene sequence: CDR1 KGHSH, CDR2 LQKENI. CDR3 region: CASSPTGAAYEQYF. The CDR3 DNA sequence: TGTGCCAGCTCACCGACAGGGGCGGCCTACGAGCAGTACTTC.

CDR3 in DNA: TGCGCCAGCAGCACCCAACAGAACACTGAAGCTTTCTTT. It codes for CASSTQQNTEAFF. This chain connects TRBV5-1 to TRBJ1-1, with D unclear. There are 13 residues in the CDR3. V lost 4 bases and J 1 base, leaving 8 bases between the germline ends. CDR1 SGHRS and CDR2 YFSETQ come from the germline V gene.

The chain has TRBV7-8 and TRBJ2-4; no clear D. This CDR3 has 14 residues. CDR1 and CDR2 from the germline V gene are SGHVS and FQNEAQ. V was shortened by 1 base and J by 0 bases, with 4 bases between the two germline ends. CDR3 sequence reads: CASSLEAAKNIQYF. The CDR3 DNA sequence: TGTGCCAGCAGCTTAGAAGCAGCCAAAAACATTCAGTACTTC.

V usage is TRBV7-9 and J usage is TRBJ2-5, with 7 bases identical to TRBD2. Per germline, CDR1 SEHNR and CDR2 FQNEAQ (reference sequence). V lost 0 bases, J lost 5 bases, and 6 bases stayed unmatched. This CDR3 spans 15 amino acids. This chain's CDR3 is CASSLALGGRETQYF. As DNA, the CDR3 is TGTGCCAGCAGCTTAGCCCTCGGGGGGAGGGAGACCCAGTACTTC.

The chain combines TRBV19 with TRBJ2-5, with TRBD2 matching over 9 bases. CDR1 is LNHDA, CDR2 SQIVND, per germline (reference sequence). V lost 3 bases and J lost 3; bases outside the gene matches: 5. The CDR3 extends over 15 amino acids. The CDR3 region is CASSMASGGKETQYF. The CDR3 bases are TGTGCCAGTAGTATGGCAAGCGGGGGGAAAGAGACCCAGTACTTC.

This clone has only one observation. V is TRBV9 and J is TRBJ1-3; D possibly corresponds to TRBD1 (6 bases). V lost 3 bases, J lost 1 base, and 14 bases lay in between. The germline V gene has CDR1 SGDLS and CDR2 YYNGEE. This CDR3 spans 16 amino acids. The CDR3 spells CASSEGVQISGNTIYF. CDR3 coding DNA: TGTGCCAGCAGCGAGGGGGTACAGATTTCTGGAAACACCATATATTTT.

The chain has TRBV20-1 and TRBJ2-2; 8 bases are a match to TRBD2. V lost 5 bases to trimming and J lost 7 bases; unmatched junction nucleotides: 6. The CDR3 totals 13 residues. Germline CDR1 and CDR2: DFQATT and SNEGSKA (reference sequence). The DNA for the CDR3 is TGCAGTGCTGGTGACGGGGGGGACGGGGAGCTGTTTTTT. This gives the protein CSAGDGGDGELFF.

J is TRBJ1-3 and V is TRBV11-2; D gene uncertain. V was shortened by 2 bases and J by 0 bases, with 14 bases between the two germline ends. The CDR3 consists of 17 residues. Germline CDR1 and CDR2: SGHAT and FQNNGV. The CDR3 reads CASSLRVLLNSGNTIYF. The CDR3 nucleotides read TGTGCCAGCAGCTTAAGAGTTCTCCTGAACTCTGGAAACACCATATATTTT.

The rearrangement links TRBV9 to TRBJ2-2, with TRBD2 as a possible D gene (6 bases). Trimming left V 0 bases short and J 5 bases short, with 11 bases between. The CDR3 extends over 15 amino acids. Per the germline V gene, CDR1 is SGDLS and CDR2 is YYNGEE. This CDR3 is CASSVGGLRTGELFF. The CDR3 DNA follows: TGTGCCAGCAGCGTAGGGGGACTCCGTACCGGGGAGCTGTTTTTT.

The V and J genes are TRBV6-2 or TRBV6-3 and TRBJ2-5; a weak D match, TRBD2 (6 bases). Per the germline V gene, CDR1 is MNHEY and CDR2 is SVGEGT. The CDR3 consists of 16 residues. Trimming stripped 0 bases from V and 1 base from J, with 12 bases between. The CDR3 nucleotides are TGTGCCAGCAGTTACTCGAGTGGGGGGATCCAAGAGACCCAGTACTTC. It specifies CASSYSSGGIQETQYF.

The chain joins TRBV5-1 to TRBJ2-7, with a weak D call TRBD1 (5 bases). The CDR3 has 15 residues. Trimming took 0 bases from V and 5 from J, leaving 15 bases between them. Germline assignment: CDR1 SGHRS and CDR2 YFSETQ. CDR3 sequence: CASSLVIQGAHEQYF. The CDR3, as DNA: TGCGCCAGCAGCTTGGTTATCCAGGGCGCACACGAGCAGTACTTC.

This chain connects TRBV19 to TRBJ1-4, with a possible D match to TRBD1 (5 bases). Germline CDR1 is LNHDA and CDR2 is SQIVND (reference sequence). This CDR3 spans 14 amino acids. V lost 10 bases and J 4 bases, leaving 16 bases between the germline ends. The CDR3 loop reads CATCELQGNEKLFF. CDR3 bases: TGTGCCACCTGCGAGTTGCAGGGTAATGAAAAACTGTTTTTT.

The V call is TRBV28, the J call TRBJ2-7, with D possibly being TRBD2 (6 bases). Germline V gene data show CDR1 as MDHEN and CDR2 as SYDVKM. This CDR3 is built from 15 residues. V gave up 5 bases and J gave up 0 bases, with 14 bases separating them. The CDR3 region has the DNA TGTGCCAGCAGTCCCGGGACTGTTAGCTCCTACGAGCAGTACTTC. Residues: CASSPGTVSSYEQYF.